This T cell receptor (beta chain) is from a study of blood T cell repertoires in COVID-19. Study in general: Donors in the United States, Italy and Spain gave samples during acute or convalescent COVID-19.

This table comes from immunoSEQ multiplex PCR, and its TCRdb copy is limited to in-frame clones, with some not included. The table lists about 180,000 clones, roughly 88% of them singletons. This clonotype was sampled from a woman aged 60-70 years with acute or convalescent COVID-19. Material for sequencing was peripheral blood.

CDR3: CASSQGRGPGNEQFF. As DNA, the CDR3 is TGCGCCAGCAGCCAAGGCAGGGGGCCCGGCAATGAGCAGTTCTTC. This chain connects TRBV4-3 to TRBJ2-1; TRBD1 matches 8 bases. The V and J ends lost 1 base and 6 bases, in that order; junction bases with no gene match: 5. The CDR3 is 15 residues long. Looked up from germline, CDR1 is LGHNA and CDR2 is YSLEER.